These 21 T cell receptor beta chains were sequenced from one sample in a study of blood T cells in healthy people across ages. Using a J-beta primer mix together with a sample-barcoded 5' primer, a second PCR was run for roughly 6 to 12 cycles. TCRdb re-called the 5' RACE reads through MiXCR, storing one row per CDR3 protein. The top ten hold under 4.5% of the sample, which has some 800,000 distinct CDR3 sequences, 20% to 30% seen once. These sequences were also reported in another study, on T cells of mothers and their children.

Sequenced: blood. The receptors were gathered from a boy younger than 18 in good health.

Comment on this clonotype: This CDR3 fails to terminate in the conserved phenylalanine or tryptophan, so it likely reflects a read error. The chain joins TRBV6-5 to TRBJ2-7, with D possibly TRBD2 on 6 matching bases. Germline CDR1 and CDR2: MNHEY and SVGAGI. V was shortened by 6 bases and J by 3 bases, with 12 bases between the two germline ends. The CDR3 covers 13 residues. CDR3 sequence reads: CASSMGGFYEQYS. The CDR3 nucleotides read TGTGCCAGCAGCATGGGGGGTTTCTACGAGCAGTACTCC.

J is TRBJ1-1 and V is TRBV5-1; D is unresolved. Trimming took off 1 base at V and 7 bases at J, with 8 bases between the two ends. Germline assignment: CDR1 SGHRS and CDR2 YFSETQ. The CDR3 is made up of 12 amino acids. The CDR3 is CASSLNSREAFF. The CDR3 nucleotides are TGCGCCAGCAGCTTGAACAGTCGTGAAGCTTTCTTT.

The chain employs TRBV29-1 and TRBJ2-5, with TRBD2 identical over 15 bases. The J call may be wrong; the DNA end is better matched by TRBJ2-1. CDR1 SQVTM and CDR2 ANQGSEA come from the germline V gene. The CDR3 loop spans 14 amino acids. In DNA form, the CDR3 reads TGCAGCGTAGGACTAGCGGGGGGGAGAAATGAGCAGTTCTTC. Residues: CSVGLAGGRNEQFF.

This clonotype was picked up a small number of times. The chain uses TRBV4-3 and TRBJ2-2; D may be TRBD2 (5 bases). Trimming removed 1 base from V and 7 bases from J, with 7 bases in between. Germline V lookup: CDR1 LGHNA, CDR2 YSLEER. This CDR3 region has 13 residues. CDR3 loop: CASSQGEIGELFF. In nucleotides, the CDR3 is TGCGCCAGCAGCCAAGGGGAGATCGGGGAGCTGTTTTTT.

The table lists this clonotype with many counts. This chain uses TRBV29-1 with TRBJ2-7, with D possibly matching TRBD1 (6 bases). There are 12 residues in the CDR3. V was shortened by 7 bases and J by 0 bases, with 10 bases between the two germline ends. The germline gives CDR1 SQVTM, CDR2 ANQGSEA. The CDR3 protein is CSARDISYEQYF. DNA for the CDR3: TGCAGCGCTAGGGACATCTCCTACGAGCAGTACTTC.

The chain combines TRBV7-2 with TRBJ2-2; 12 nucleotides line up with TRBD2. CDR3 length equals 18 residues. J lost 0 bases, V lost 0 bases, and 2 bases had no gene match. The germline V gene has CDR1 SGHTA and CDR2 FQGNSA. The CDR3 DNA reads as TGTGCCAGCAGCTTAGCGACTAGCGGGGGCGCGAACACCGGGGAGCTGTTTTTT. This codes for CASSLATSGGANTGELFF.

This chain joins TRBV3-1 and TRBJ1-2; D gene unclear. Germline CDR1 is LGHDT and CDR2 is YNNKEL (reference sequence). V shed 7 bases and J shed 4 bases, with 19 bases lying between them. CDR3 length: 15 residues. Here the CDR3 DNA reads TGTGCCAGCACCCCGTTCGTCGGCGCGAGCTATGGCTACACCTTC. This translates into CASTPFVGASYGYTF.

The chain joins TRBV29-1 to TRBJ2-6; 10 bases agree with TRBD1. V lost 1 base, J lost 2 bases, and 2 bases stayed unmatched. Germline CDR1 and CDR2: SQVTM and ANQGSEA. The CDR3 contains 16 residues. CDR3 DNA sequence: TGCAGCGTTGAAGCAGACAGGGGGCCTGGGGCCAACGTCCTGACTTTC. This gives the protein CSVEADRGPGANVLTF.

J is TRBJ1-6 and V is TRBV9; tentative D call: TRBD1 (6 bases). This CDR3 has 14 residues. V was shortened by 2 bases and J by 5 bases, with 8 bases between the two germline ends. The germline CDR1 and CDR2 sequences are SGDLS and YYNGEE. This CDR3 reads CASSVGQHNSPLHF. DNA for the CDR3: TGTGCCAGCAGCGTCGGACAGCATAATTCACCCCTCCACTTT.

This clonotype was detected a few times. CDR3 loop: CASSLGQGAKNIQYF. The CDR3 coding sequence is TGTGCCAGTTCTCTCGGACAGGGGGCCAAAAACATTCAGTACTTC. The J gene is TRBJ2-4, the V gene TRBV7-2, with TRBD1 matching 9 bases. The CDR3 has 15 amino acids. Germline-derived CDR1 and CDR2 are SGHTA and FQGNSA. J lost 1 base, V lost 9 bases, and 7 bases had no gene match.

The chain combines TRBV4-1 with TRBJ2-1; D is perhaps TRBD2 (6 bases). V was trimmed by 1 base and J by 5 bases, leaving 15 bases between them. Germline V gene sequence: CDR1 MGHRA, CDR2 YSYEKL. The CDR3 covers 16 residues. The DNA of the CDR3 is TGCGCCAGCAGCCAAGGGGGAGCTAGCGCCAACAATGAGCAGTTCTTC. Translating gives CASSQGGASANNEQFF.

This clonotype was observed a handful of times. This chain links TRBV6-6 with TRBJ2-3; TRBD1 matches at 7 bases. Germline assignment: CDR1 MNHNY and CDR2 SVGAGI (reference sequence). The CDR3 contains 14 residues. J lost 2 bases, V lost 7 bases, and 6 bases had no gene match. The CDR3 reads CASTSGTVTDTQYF. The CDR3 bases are TGTGCCAGCACCTCCGGGACAGTCACAGATACGCAGTATTTT.

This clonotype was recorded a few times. This CDR3 is CSVDLLANYGYTF. CDR3 coding DNA: TGCAGCGTTGATCTGTTAGCTAACTATGGCTACACCTTC. The genes are TRBV29-1 and TRBJ1-2; no reliable D call. Germline V gives CDR1 SQVTM, CDR2 ANQGSEA. CDR3 length equals 13 residues. The V gene lost 3 bases and the J gene lost 0 bases, with 8 bases spanning the gap.

CDR3 in amino acids: CASGVSGELFF. As DNA, the CDR3 is TGTGCCAGCGGGGTGAGCGGGGAGCTGTTTTTT. The chain joins TRBV6-2 or TRBV6-3 to TRBJ2-2; D uncertain. CDR1 MNHEY and CDR2 SVGEGT come from the germline V gene. The V gene lost 8 bases and the J gene lost 7 bases, with 8 bases spanning the gap. The CDR3 runs 11 residues.

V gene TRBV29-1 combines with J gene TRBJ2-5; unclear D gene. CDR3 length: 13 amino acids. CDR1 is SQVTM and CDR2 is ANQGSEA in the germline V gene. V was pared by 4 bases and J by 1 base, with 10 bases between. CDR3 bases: TGCAGCGTTGCTGAGTGGATCCAAGAGACCCAGTACTTC. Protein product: CSVAEWIQETQYF. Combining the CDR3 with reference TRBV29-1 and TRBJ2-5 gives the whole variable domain SAVISQKPSRDICQRGTSLTIQCQVDSQVTMMFWYRQQPGQSLTLIATANQGSEATYESGFVIDKFPISRPNLTFSTLTVSNMSPEDSSIYLCSVAEWIQETQYFGPGTRLLVL.

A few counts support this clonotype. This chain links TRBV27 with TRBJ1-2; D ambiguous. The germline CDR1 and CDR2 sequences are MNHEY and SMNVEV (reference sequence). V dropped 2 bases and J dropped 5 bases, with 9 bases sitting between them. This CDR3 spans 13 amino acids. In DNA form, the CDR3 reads TGTGCCAGCAGTTTAAAGGTTCCTTATGGCTACACCTTC. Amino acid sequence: CASSLKVPYGYTF.

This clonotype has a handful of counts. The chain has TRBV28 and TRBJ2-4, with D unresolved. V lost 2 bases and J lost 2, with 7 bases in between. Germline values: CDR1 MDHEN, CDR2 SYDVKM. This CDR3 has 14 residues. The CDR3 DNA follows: TGTGCCAGCAGTTTAGGCAAGACCAAAAACATTCAGTACTTC. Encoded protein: CASSLGKTKNIQYF. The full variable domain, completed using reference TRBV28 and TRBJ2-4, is DVKVTQSSRYLVKRTGEKVFLECVQDMDHENMFWYRQDPGLGLRLIYFSYDVKMKEKGDIPEGYSVSREKKERFSLILESASTNQTSMYLCASSLGKTKNIQYFGAGTRLSVL.

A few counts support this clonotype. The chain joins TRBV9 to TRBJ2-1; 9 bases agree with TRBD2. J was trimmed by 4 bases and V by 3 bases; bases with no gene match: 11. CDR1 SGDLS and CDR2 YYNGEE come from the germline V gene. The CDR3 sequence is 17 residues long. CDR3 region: CASSAETSGDRYNEQFF. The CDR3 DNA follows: TGTGCCAGCAGCGCCGAGACTAGCGGAGACAGGTACAATGAGCAGTTCTTC.

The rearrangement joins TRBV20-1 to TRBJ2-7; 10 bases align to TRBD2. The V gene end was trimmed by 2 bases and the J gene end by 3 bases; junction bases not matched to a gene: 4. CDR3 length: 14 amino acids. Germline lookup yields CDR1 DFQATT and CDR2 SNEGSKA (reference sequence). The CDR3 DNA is TGCAGTGCTAGACCGGGACTAGCGTACTACGAGCAGTACTTC. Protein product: CSARPGLAYYEQYF.

The CDR3 bases are TGTGCCAGCAGCTTGGCCCCTTCTCCCTACGAGCAGTACTTC. Its translation: CASSLAPSPYEQYF. V gene TRBV5-5 combines with J gene TRBJ2-7; D not resolved. The V end was cut by 0 bases, the J end by 2 bases, with 9 bases between. The CDR3 is 14 amino acids. The germline CDR1 and CDR2 sequences are SGHKS and YYEKEE (reference sequence).

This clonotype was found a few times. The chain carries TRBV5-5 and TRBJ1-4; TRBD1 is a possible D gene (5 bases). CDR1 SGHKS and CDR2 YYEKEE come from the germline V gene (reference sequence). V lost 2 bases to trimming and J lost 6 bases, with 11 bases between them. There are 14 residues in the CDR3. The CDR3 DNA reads TGTGCCAGCAGCTTTGGGGGTCTTGATGAAAAACTGTTTTTT. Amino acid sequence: CASSFGGLDEKLFF.